Following are 3 T cell receptor beta chains from one sample sequenced in a study of regulatory T cells in long-lasting Graves disease (dated by TCRdb to the early 2020s). The library was obtained by multiplex PCR. The listed sequencing device is Illumina HiSeq 4000. iRepertoire HTBI primers and Arm-PCR amplification of CDR3 regions were used to construct TCR beta libraries. TCRdb trimmed the raw reads at Q25, called clones with MiXCR and kept productive beta chains. Every distinct CDR3 protein forms one entry, paired with its most common genes and DNA. The sample table holds about 470,000 distinct CDR3 sequences, of which roughly 21% were seen once. More than 6% of the sample is taken by the ten largest. Taken with the paper, the label for time point translates to: persistent/refractory GD, antithyroid drugs over 5 years with positive TRAb. For both TCR sequencing and RNA sequencing, RNA was extracted from PBMCs using TRIzol.

Specimen: peripheral blood mononuclear cells (PBMCs), collected when the disease was refractory, from a patient treated with antithyroid drugs. The receptors stem from a female donor with Graves disease.

The rearrangement uses TRBV29-1 and TRBJ1-1; D may be TRBD1 (5 bases). This CDR3 is 14 amino acids long. V was cut by 3 bases and J by 1 base, with 12 bases left in between. Germline assignment: CDR1 SQVTM and CDR2 ANQGSEA. The CDR3 DNA reads as TGCAGCGTTGATTCGGGGGGTTGGAACACTGAAGCTTTCTTT. Encoded protein: CSVDSGGWNTEAFF. Full variable domain (outside the CDR3, taken from reference TRBV29-1 and TRBJ1-1): SAVISQKPSRDICQRGTSLTIQCQVDSQVTMMFWYRQQPGQSLTLIATANQGSEATYESGFVIDKFPISRPNLTFSTLTVSNMSPEDSSIYLCSVDSGGWNTEAFFGQGTRLTVV.

The V call is TRBV6-2 or TRBV6-3, the J call TRBJ2-7; D is uncertain. This CDR3 comprises 13 residues. Germline assignment: CDR1 MNHEY and CDR2 SVGEGT. Trimming left V 9 bases short and J 0 bases short, with 12 bases between. CDR3 DNA sequence: TGTGCCAGTGGAAGGCGGCGCTCCTACGAGCAGTACTTC. Encoded protein: CASGRRRSYEQYF.

The rearrangement joins TRBV20-1 to TRBJ2-2; D not certain. Trimming shortened V by 5 bases and J by 2 bases, and 6 bases separated the two germline ends. Germline lookup yields CDR1 DFQATT and CDR2 SNEGSKA (reference sequence). This CDR3 is built from 12 residues. In DNA, the CDR3 is TGCAGTGCTTCCCAAAACACCGGGGAGCTGTTTTTT. It yields the protein CSASQNTGELFF.